The clone carrying this T cell receptor beta chain appeared a few times. Its antigen is not identified. This may come from a read error, since a much larger clone is one base off. This sample was included in a study of regulatory T cells in long-lasting Graves disease. Germline CDR1 reads LNHDA; CDR2 reads SQIVND (reference sequence). Trimming cost V 7 bases and J 3 bases, with 16 bases left between them. The CDR3 covers 15 residues. Through Arm-PCR of CDR3 regions and iRepertoire HTBI primers, TCR beta libraries were built. The authors' processing: From all samples, identification returned approximately 13 TRBJ and 60 to 80 TRBV segments. TCRdb independently ran MiXCR on the multiplex PCR reads; one entry per CDR3 protein. What appears here as the V and J calls and clone size reflects TCRdb's work, not the paper's. The sample consists of approximately 210,000 distinct CDR3 sequences, about 18% of them appearing once.

Points from the study as a whole: The persistent group shared fewer than 3,500 public clonotypes, more than the roughly 970 shared by new patients. TCR diversity in persistent Graves' patients was below that of newly diagnosed ones.

The time point denotes: newly diagnosed GD, antithyroid drugs for less than 3 months. Researchers made the TCR library from RNA that was extracted from PBMCs. Criteria from the American Thyroid Association guidelines were applied to diagnose Graves' disease. The genes are TRBV19 and TRBJ1-5; TRBD1 might be the D (6 bases). The specimen comprised peripheral blood mononuclear cells (PBMCs), sampled at new diagnosis, from a patient treated with antithyroid drugs. The clonotype comes from a female donor with Graves disease. This CDR3 is CASNPAGVFNQPQHF. CDR3 DNA: TGTGCCAGTAATCCGGCAGGGGTTTTCAATCAGCCCCAGCATTTT. The full variable domain, rest sourced from reference TRBV19 and TRBJ1-5, is DGGITQSPKYLFRKEGQNVTLSCEQNLNHDAMYWYRQDPGQGLRLIYYSQIVNDFQKGDIAEGYSVSREKKESFPLTVTSAQKNPTAFYLCASNPAGVFNQPQHFGDGTRLSIL.